The subject of this entry is one T cell receptor (beta chain). The data originate from a study of technical replicates of blood from several donors. Assay: immunoSEQ multiplex PCR; the TCRdb copy retains only in-frame clones and omits some. The top ten hold 0.34% of the sample, which has approximately 95,000 clones, 85% to 95% seen once. CDR1 is ENHRY and CDR2 is SYGVKD in the germline V gene. The germline V and J ends were trimmed by 3 bases and 8 bases, with 11 bases remaining between them. There are 13 residues in the CDR3. Sample: T cells isolated from PBMCs. This sequence originates from a human donor in good health. The chain couples TRBV10-3 to TRBJ2-4; D call uncertain. Here the CDR3 DNA reads TGTGCCATCAGTGAAAAATTAGCAGACATTCAGTACTTC. It is translated as CAISEKLADIQYF.